This entry is about one T cell receptor (beta chain). Its target is unknown. Fresh peripheral blood, 9.5 to 10 ml of it, supplied the PBMCs. The sample is drawn from a study of T cells in Graves' hyperthyroidism and ophthalmopathy. About the study: Once the initial diagnosis was made, peripheral blood was obtained before any treatment.

Points from the study as a whole: Peripheral blood also featured most of the thyroid clonotypes expanded above 0.001.

The CDR3 regions of TCR beta were amplified from RNA transcripts. The HTBI set primed first-round TCR CDR3 RT-PCR. TCRdb re-called the multiplex PCR reads with MiXCR, one entry per CDR3 protein. Of 640,000 or so distinct CDR3 sequences in the sample, 12% to 15% were seen once. Germline V CDR1 and CDR2: GTSNPN, SVGIG (reference sequence). This CDR3 region has 15 residues. V was clipped by 6 bases and J by 7 bases; unmatched bases: 14. The chain recombines TRBV30 with TRBJ2-2; 7 bases match TRBD2. Material for sequencing was blood. This TCR was sampled from a woman between 18 and 30 years old with Graves' ophthalmopathy. The CDR3, as DNA: TGTGCCTGTAATCCCGAACTAGCGCGCGGCGGGGAGCTGTTTTTT. Protein product: CACNPELARGGELFF. Looking up the rest from reference TRBV30 and TRBJ2-2 gives the full variable domain: SQTIHQWPATLVQPVGSPLSLECTVEGTSNPNLYWYRQAAGRGLQLLFYSVGIGQISSEVPQNLSASRPQDRQFILSSKKLLLSDSGFYLCACNPELARGGELFFGEGSRLTVL.